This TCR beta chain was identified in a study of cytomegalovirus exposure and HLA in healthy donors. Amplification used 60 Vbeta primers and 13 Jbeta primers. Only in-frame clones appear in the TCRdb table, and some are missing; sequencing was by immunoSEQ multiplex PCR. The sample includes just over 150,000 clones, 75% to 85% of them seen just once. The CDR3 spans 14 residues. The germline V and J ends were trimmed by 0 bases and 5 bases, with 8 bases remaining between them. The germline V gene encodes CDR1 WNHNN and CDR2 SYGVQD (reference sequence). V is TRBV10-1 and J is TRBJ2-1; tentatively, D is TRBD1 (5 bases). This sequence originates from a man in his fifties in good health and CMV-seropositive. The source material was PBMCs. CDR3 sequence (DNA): TGCGCCAGCAGTGAGTCAGGGGTAAACAATGAGCAGTTCTTC. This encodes CASSESGVNNEQFF.